This record looks at one TCR beta chain sequence and its context. V was cut by 2 bases and J by 8 bases, with 7 bases left in between. Germline CDR1 reads GTSNPN; CDR2 reads SVGIG (reference sequence). The CDR3 is 11 residues long. This specimen comes from a study of cytomegalovirus exposure and HLA in healthy donors. Study overall: Out of approximately 170 million T cells, an earlier analysis found 117 million unique TCR beta sequences in total.

The PCR employed 60 Vbeta primers together with 13 Jbeta primers. Clones were read by immunoSEQ multiplex PCR, and TCRdb kept only the in-frame ones, dropping some. The sample holds about 160,000 clones; 75% to 90% are singletons and the top ten take roughly 6.2%. Material for sequencing was PBMCs. The genes are TRBV30 and TRBJ2-1, with D possibly TRBD1 on 6 matching bases. The receptor's source is a male donor in good health and CMV-seropositive. This CDR3 is CAWSPGDEQFF. The CDR3 nucleotides read TGTGCCTGGAGTCCAGGGGATGAGCAGTTCTTC.